This TCR beta chain was observed in a study of shared clonotypes between healthy human individuals. The CDR3 length is 13 residues. Germline-derived CDR1 and CDR2 are LNHDA and SQIVND (reference sequence). The germline V and J ends were trimmed by 5 bases and 1 base, with 8 bases remaining between them. Deep was the level used in running the assay. As originally analysed: From ImmunoSEQ came sequences covering only the junction and carrying no quality scores, so filtering differed. The data were produced by immunoSEQ multiplex PCR, yet TCRdb's version contains in-frame clones alone and is incomplete. From that table come the V and J calls and clone size; the DNA was used to work out D and trimming. The sample lists roughly 450,000 clones, about four fifths occurring once.

Sequencing was carried out using PBMCs. The rearrangement joins TRBV19 to TRBJ2-5; D is unresolved. The sequence came from a woman in her 40s in good health. Some clones in this sample may be carry-over from other donors' samples. CDR3 sequence: CASSVDIQETQYF. The DNA of the CDR3 is TGTGCCAGTAGTGTTGACATCCAAGAGACCCAGTACTTC. The whole variable domain, filled in from reference TRBV19 and TRBJ2-5, reads DGGITQSPKYLFRKEGQNVTLSCEQNLNHDAMYWYRQDPGQGLRLIYYSQIVNDFQKGDIAEGYSVSREKKESFPLTVTSAQKNPTAFYLCASSVDIQETQYFGPGTRLLVL.